Each of the 21 T cell receptor beta chains below was sequenced from the same sample in a study of blood T cell repertoires in COVID-19. TCRdb's table, derived via immunoSEQ multiplex PCR, lists solely in-frame clones and lacks some. The data contain about 100,000 clones, approximately 93% of them seen just once; the ten biggest clones take up 0.97%. The sequencing sample was made of peripheral blood. The origin of the receptors is a man aged 55 to 70 with acute or convalescent COVID-19.

The chain recombines TRBV14 with TRBJ1-1, with D unclear. The CDR3 spans 13 residues. Per germline, CDR1 SGHDN and CDR2 FVKESK. V was trimmed by 4 bases and J by 11 bases, leaving 17 bases between them. The CDR3 is CASSRSPNSLAFF. The CDR3 bases are TGTGCCAGCAGCCGAAGTCCTAATTCGCTGGCTTTCTTT.

The V and J genes are TRBV2 and TRBJ1-1; 9 bases are shared with TRBD1. This CDR3 spans 15 amino acids. Germline loops: CDR1 SNHLY, CDR2 FYNNEI. J gave up 6 bases and V 0 bases, and 5 bases lay outside the gene matches. The CDR3, as DNA: TGTGCCAGCAGTGAAGCCCTTTGGACAGGGGCTGAAGCTTTCTTT. It translates to CASSEALWTGAEAFF.

The V and J genes are TRBV28 and TRBJ1-2; no definite D call. The germline V and J ends were trimmed by 2 bases and 7 bases, with 8 bases remaining between them. This CDR3 is built from 12 residues. Germline V gives CDR1 MDHEN, CDR2 SYDVKM. The CDR3 DNA is TGTGCCAGCAGTTTAGGAGGCTTTGGCTACACCTTC. It yields the protein CASSLGGFGYTF.

This chain connects TRBV20-1 to TRBJ2-1; possible D gene TRBD2, 5 bases. This CDR3 region has 11 residues. Trimming shortened V by 6 bases and J by 6 bases, and 9 bases separated the two germline ends. Germline loops: CDR1 DFQATT, CDR2 SNEGSKA (reference sequence). The CDR3 DNA reads as TGCAGTGCCAGACTACTCAATGAGCAGTTCTTC. Translating it yields CSARLLNEQFF.

This clone came up once. The gene calls are TRBV24-1 and TRBJ2-3, with a weak D call TRBD1 (5 bases). V was trimmed by 4 bases and J by 1 base, leaving 14 bases between them. The CDR3 spans 16 residues. CDR1 and CDR2 (germline): KGHDR, SFDVKD. The CDR3, as DNA: TGTGCCACCAGTGACCCCGACAGTCTAGGCACAGATACGCAGTATTTT. Translation gives CATSDPDSLGTDTQYF.

The V and J genes are TRBV10-3 and TRBJ2-2; the match to TRBD2 covers 7 bases. V lost 7 bases to trimming and J lost 6 bases; unmatched junction nucleotides: 8. The CDR3 totals 14 residues. Germline assignment: CDR1 ENHRY and CDR2 SYGVKD. The DNA of the CDR3 is TGTGCCATCACCGGGGACCGGGGGGCCGGGGAGCTGTTTTTT. It specifies CAITGDRGAGELFF.

The chain is built from TRBV24-1 and TRBJ2-2, with D tentatively TRBD1 (5 bases). Trimming took off 9 bases at V and 3 bases at J, with 10 bases between the two ends. The length of the CDR3 is 13 residues. Per germline, CDR1 KGHDR and CDR2 SFDVKD. For the CDR3, the DNA is TGTGCCACCGGCAGGGCGGACACCGGGGAGCTGTTTTTT. Amino acid sequence: CATGRADTGELFF.

The chain employs TRBV18 and TRBJ2-7; weak D call: TRBD1 (5 bases). The CDR3 runs to 13 residues. From germline, CDR1 is KGHSH and CDR2 LQKENI. V dropped 6 bases and J dropped 6 bases, with 15 bases sitting between them. The CDR3 loop reads CASSLGQGAEQYV. CDR3 bases: TGTGCCAGCTCCTTAGGGCAGGGTGCCGAGCAGTACGTC.

Regarding this clone: At one end, the junction sequence differs from germline, possibly due to a read error. The gene calls are TRBV29-1 and TRBJ1-2; D is undetermined. CDR1 and CDR2 (germline): SQVTM, ANQGSEA. The CDR3 totals 14 residues. The chain's CDR3 is CSVDRLTTNYGHTF. The DNA of the CDR3 is TGCAGCGTTGACAGATTAACAACTAACTATGGCCACACCTTC.

The rearrangement uses TRBV6-4 and TRBJ1-5, with D uncertain. Per germline, CDR1 MRHNA and CDR2 SNTAGT. Trimming cost V 4 bases and J 8 bases, with 9 bases left between them. This CDR3 has 12 residues. In nucleotides, the CDR3 is TGTGCCAGCAGTGCCTCTCGTGAGCCCCAGCATTTT. Encoded protein: CASSASREPQHF.

The chain combines TRBV12-2 with TRBJ2-3; the listed D gene, TRBD2, was not tested against the DNA. TRBV12-2 is assigned pseudogene status. The CDR3 has 16 amino acids. Here the CDR3 reads CASRFLAVISTDTQYF. CDR3 DNA sequence: TGTGCAAGTCGCTTCCTCGCGGTGATTAGCACAGATACGCAGTATTTT.

This chain connects TRBV27 to TRBJ1-2; possible D gene TRBD1, 6 bases. This CDR3 comprises 15 residues. CDR1 is MNHEY and CDR2 is SMNVEV in the germline V gene (reference sequence). V was shortened by 2 bases and J by 4 bases, with 14 bases between the two germline ends. The CDR3 reads CASSLMGGGLYGYTF. Here the CDR3 DNA reads TGTGCCAGCAGTTTAATGGGGGGGGGCCTCTATGGCTACACCTTC.

The V and J genes are TRBV6-5 and TRBJ1-5; D gene unclear. Per germline, CDR1 MNHEY and CDR2 SVGAGI. This CDR3 has 13 amino acids. Trimming shortened V by 6 bases and J by 3 bases, and 9 bases separated the two germline ends. The CDR3: CASRYSNNQPQHF. The CDR3 nucleotides read TGTGCCAGCAGATACAGCAACAATCAGCCCCAGCATTTT.

The V gene is TRBV5-1, the J gene TRBJ1-1, with D perhaps matching TRBD1 (5 bases). Trimming took off 1 base at V and 1 base at J, with 8 bases between the two ends. The CDR3 totals 14 residues. CDR1 and CDR2 (germline): SGHRS, YFSETQ. The CDR3 is CASSLPTGNTEAFF. CDR3 nucleotides: TGCGCCAGCAGCTTGCCTACAGGGAACACTGAAGCTTTCTTT.

The V gene is TRBV19, the J gene TRBJ2-1; the D gene is possibly TRBD1 (5 bases). The CDR3 extends over 13 amino acids. The germline V and J ends were trimmed by 6 bases and 5 bases, with 11 bases remaining between them. CDR1 is LNHDA and CDR2 is SQIVND in the germline V gene (reference sequence). The CDR3 loop is CASSPGIHNEQFF. CDR3 sequence (DNA): TGTGCCAGTAGCCCAGGGATCCACAATGAGCAGTTCTTC.

V is TRBV10-3 and J is TRBJ2-7; D unresolved. The V end lost 3 bases, the J end lost 4 bases, and 4 bases lay between the germline ends. CDR1 is ENHRY and CDR2 is SYGVKD in the germline V gene. This CDR3 contains 11 residues. The CDR3 reads CAISDRYEQYV. The CDR3 DNA sequence: TGTGCCATCAGTGATCGGTACGAGCAGTACGTC.

The chain couples TRBV24-1 to TRBJ2-3, with D possibly TRBD2 on 6 matching bases. Germline V gives CDR1 KGHDR, CDR2 SFDVKD. CDR3 length: 19 residues. The germline V and J ends were trimmed by 1 base and 2 bases, with 21 bases remaining between them. The CDR3 DNA is TGTGCCACCAGTGATTTACCCCCGTTGGGGGGATACCACACAGATACGCAGTATTTT. As protein: CATSDLPPLGGYHTDTQYF.

J is TRBJ1-1 and V is TRBV6-5, with D possibly TRBD1 on 6 matching bases. The CDR3 covers 14 residues. CDR1 is MNHEY, CDR2 SVGAGI, per germline. V lost 6 bases, J lost 2 bases, and 13 bases lay in between. CDR3 in amino acids: CASSYTGPNTEAFF. The CDR3 DNA reads TGTGCCAGCAGCTACACAGGGCCCAACACTGAAGCTTTCTTT.

The rearrangement uses TRBV7-9 and TRBJ2-5; TRBD1 agrees at 7 bases. CDR1 is SEHNR and CDR2 is FQNEAQ in the germline V gene (reference sequence). The length of the CDR3 is 15 residues. V was clipped by 5 bases and J by 2 bases; unmatched bases: 8. The CDR3 coding sequence is TGTGCCAGCAGCCCGAGAGACAGGGCTCAAGAGACCCAGTACTTC. Translated: CASSPRDRAQETQYF.

V and J are TRBV19 and TRBJ2-7; TRBD2 matches at 7 bases. The germline V gene has CDR1 LNHDA and CDR2 SQIVND (reference sequence). The trim removed 2 bases at V and 3 bases at J, leaving 10 bases unmatched. The length of the CDR3 is 16 residues. The CDR3 loop is CASSINPAGTIYEQYF. In nucleotides, the CDR3 is TGTGCCAGTAGTATAAACCCCGCCGGGACTATCTACGAGCAGTACTTC.

The chain recombines TRBV11-2 with TRBJ2-7; TRBD1 agrees at 11 bases. Looked up from germline, CDR1 is SGHAT and CDR2 is FQNNGV. The V and J ends lost 4 bases and 0 bases, in that order; junction bases with no gene match: 2. This CDR3 has 15 residues. Here the CDR3 DNA reads TGTGCCAGCAGCTCCGGGACAGGGGGCTCCTACGAGCAGTACTTC. This gives the protein CASSSGTGGSYEQYF.